This T cell receptor (beta chain) was captured in a study of technical replicates of blood from a handful of donors. The CDR3 spans 14 residues. Germline CDR1 and CDR2: MNHEY and SMNVEV (reference sequence). Between the trimmed V and J ends, which lost 8 bases and 6 bases, there was a span of 17 bases. Produced via immunoSEQ multiplex PCR; TCRdb's table is partial and in-frame only. The sample shows some 70,000 clones, around 89% of them seen only once. V gene TRBV27 combines with J gene TRBJ2-1; no reliable D call. The sequence derives from a human donor in good health. Some clones in this sample may be carry-over from other donors' samples. The material sequenced was PBMCs. The CDR3 is CASGSRRLFNEQFF. CDR3 sequence (DNA): TGTGCCAGCGGTTCCCGCAGACTCTTCAATGAGCAGTTCTTC.